This paragraph reports one TCR beta chain. This clonotype was detected once. The clone's antigen remains unknown. Base-call qualities are not available, and no considerably larger clone is one nucleotide away. A single read constitutes weak evidence. The data are from a study of T-cell memory formation after mild COVID-19 (dated by TCRdb to the early 2020s). Some background on the complete study: TCR sequence clusters from the two donors were largely donor specific. In two donors, T-cell clones that expanded and contracted after mild COVID-19 were followed by sequencing TCRalpha and TCRbeta repertoires longitudinally. Two young, previously healthy adult volunteers made up the cohort, one male and one female. What the work shows at the level of the full study, not this receptor alone: Clones that contracted from day 15 to 85 showed balanced CD4/CD8 phenotypes, whereas a second wave of clones that expanded from day 15 to 37 leaned towards CD4+. The study covered only two mild cases, and larger cohorts including severe cases with pre-infection samples were considered necessary. Contracting CD4+ clones were located mainly in the CM and EM memory subsets, whereas CD8+ clones were found to be enriched in EMRA. Some responding clones were detected in pre-infection memory, which suggested that pre-existing cross-reactive memory T cells had joined the SARS-CoV-2 response. Whether the second-wave clones peaking on day 37 were SARS-CoV-2 specific was not confirmed.

Ficoll-Paque density gradient centrifugation was used to isolate PBMCs. The reads were generated on an Illumina NovaSeq 6000. cDNA libraries for TCRalpha and TCRbeta were prepared by 5'RACE using constant-segment primers, with sample barcodes and unique molecular identifiers added. Trizol reagent was used to extract RNA from every sample. Libraries were amplified in two PCR steps, with a second sample barcode and Illumina TruSeq adapters added in the second step. Sequencing of libraries was performed on an Illumina NovaSeq with 2 x 150 bp paired-end reads. The study's processing was this. Demultiplexing of reads and collapsing into UMI-guided consensus sequences were performed with migec v1.2.7. Using mixcr v2.1.11, UMI consensuses were aligned to TRA and TRB V and J templates and then assembled into clonotypes. Clonotypes were classified as expanded or contracted when called significant by both edgeR and NoisET, with noise models trained on biological replicates. edgeR calls used a false discovery rate-adjusted p below 0.01 and a log2 fold-change threshold of 1. As an exploratory analysis of dynamics, PCA with hierarchical clustering was applied to max-normalized trajectories of the 1000 most abundant clonotypes. Separately sequenced CD4+ and CD8+ repertoires were used to assign a CD4 or CD8 phenotype to each responding clone. Through fastp at Q25 and MiXCR, TCRdb rebuilt clones from the public reads, retaining in-frame beta chains. Merged by CDR3 protein, the rows form single entries marked with the most common genes and DNA. The V and J calls were not made by the authors but by TCRdb's processing. The sample table shows 270,000 or so distinct CDR3 sequences, and over 15% are seen once. The ten largest clonotypes hold under 25% of the sample.

The clonotype originates from a man younger than 30 who had mild COVID-19 (a few samples of this study predate the infection). The sample titles of this study are shuffled in the database, so cell type and time point are left out; the donor was told from shared clones. The sequenced material came from PBMCs or a T cell subset sorted from them (not recorded which).

The encoded CDR3 is CASSLVSGASFGYGYTF. The DNA reads TGTGCCAGCAGCTTGGTGTCAGGGGCATCCTTCGGCTATGGCTACACCTTC. The chain is encoded by TRBV11-2 joined to TRBJ1-2, and possibly TRBD1, on 6 matching bases. V is reduced by 3 bases and J by 4 bases, leaving a spacing of 21 bases between them. As encoded in the germline V gene, CDR1 is SGHAT while CDR2 is FQNNGV. The CDR3 spans 17 residues, from the cysteine through the phenylalanine. Just the 51-base CDR3 DNA is kept, in frame starting at base 1.